Shown below are 28 T cell receptor beta chains from a single sample sequenced in a study of T cell changes during pregnancy in multiple sclerosis. Only in-frame clones appear in the TCRdb table, and some are missing; sequencing was by immunoSEQ multiplex PCR. The sample includes about 42,000 clones, around 90% of them seen just once. This material consisted of CD4+ T cells from peripheral blood mononuclear cells, taken in the second trimester of pregnancy. The receptor set was obtained from a female donor with multiple sclerosis, enrolled in a pregnancy study.

The table lists this clone with a count of one. The CDR3 loop reads CAWTRAGGPPGELFF. The CDR3 bases are TGTGCCTGGACTCGGGCGGGAGGGCCCCCCGGGGAGCTGTTTTTT. The chain uses TRBV30 and TRBJ2-2; 9 nucleotides align to TRBD2. Germline CDR1 is GTSNPN and CDR2 is SVGIG (reference sequence). Unmatched junction bases numbered 9, after V lost 4 bases and J lost 6 bases. This CDR3 comprises 15 residues.

V gene TRBV15 combines with J gene TRBJ1-1; the D is unclear. From germline, CDR1 is LNHNV and CDR2 YYDKDF (reference sequence). The CDR3 runs 14 residues. Trimming cost V 0 bases and J 0 bases, with 5 bases left between them. Here the CDR3 reads CATSRDILNTEAFF. DNA of the CDR3: TGTGCCACCAGCAGAGATATTTTGAACACTGAAGCTTTCTTT.

V and J are TRBV19 and TRBJ1-3; the D gene is possibly TRBD1 (6 bases). The V gene lost 7 bases and the J gene lost 0 bases, with 19 bases spanning the gap. Looked up from germline, CDR1 is LNHDA and CDR2 is SQIVND (reference sequence). The CDR3 spans 17 residues. The CDR3 region has the DNA TGTGCCAGTACCAAGGGGGAACGACTCTACTCTGGAAACACCATATATTTT. This codes for CASTKGERLYSGNTIYF.

V gene TRBV5-6 combines with J gene TRBJ2-4; D is unresolved. The CDR3 contains 14 residues. V gave up 0 bases and J gave up 3 bases, with 7 bases separating them. CDR1 is SGHDT, CDR2 YYEEEE, per germline. The CDR3 region has the DNA TGTGCCAGCAGCTTGGCTAGTATCAAAAACATTCAGTACTTC. It codes for CASSLASIKNIQYF.

The chain is built from TRBV28 and TRBJ2-1, with D possibly being TRBD1 (5 bases). In germline, CDR1 is MDHEN, CDR2 SYDVKM. The CDR3 has 11 amino acids. V lost 6 bases to trimming and J lost 12 bases, with 12 bases between them. CDR3 sequence reads: CASSQGFGQFF. CDR3 nucleotide sequence: TGTGCCAGCAGCCAGGGTTTCGGGCAGTTCTTC.

This sequence joins TRBV5-8 and TRBJ2-1; 8 bases agree with TRBD2. With V trimmed by 0 bases and J by 4 bases, 3 bases remained unmatched. The CDR3 runs to 15 residues. The germline gives CDR1 SGHTS, CDR2 YDEGEE. The CDR3 DNA reads TGTGCCAGCAGCTTGGTGGCGGGAGGATACAATGAGCAGTTCTTC. Encoded protein: CASSLVAGGYNEQFF.

The chain joins TRBV9 to TRBJ2-2; possibly TRBD2 for D (6 bases). Looked up from germline, CDR1 is SGDLS and CDR2 is YYNGEE. This CDR3 spans 17 amino acids. V was trimmed by 0 bases and J by 4 bases, leaving 16 bases between them. The CDR3 DNA sequence: TGTGCCAGCAGCGTAGAGGAGGGAGCCCGAGGCACCGGGGAGCTGTTTTTT. Its translation: CASSVEEGARGTGELFF.

This clone has more than one count but fewer than ten. The chain links TRBV15 to TRBJ1-4; no clear D gene. Trimming took off 1 base at V and 1 base at J, with 4 bases between the two ends. Germline CDR1 LNHNV, CDR2 YYDKDF (reference sequence). This CDR3 comprises 14 residues. CDR3 loop: CATSRAGTNEKLFF. CDR3 DNA: TGTGCCACCAGCAGAGCGGGAACTAATGAAAAACTGTTTTTT. Full variable domain (missing parts from reference TRBV15 and TRBJ1-4): DAMVIQNPRYQVTQFGKPVTLSCSQTLNHNVMYWYQQKSSQAPKLLFHYYDKDFNNEADTPDNFQSRRPNTSFCFLDIRSPGLGDTAMYLCATSRAGTNEKLFFGSGTQLSVL.

The sample holds a few counts of this clone. This chain joins TRBV19 and TRBJ2-3, with 7 nucleotides matching TRBD1. The V gene end was trimmed by 9 bases and the J gene end by 3 bases; junction bases not matched to a gene: 6. Germline-derived CDR1 and CDR2 are LNHDA and SQIVND (reference sequence). The CDR3 has 13 amino acids. This chain's CDR3 is CASQRQGTDTQYF. In DNA, the CDR3 is TGTGCCAGCCAGAGACAGGGTACAGATACGCAGTATTTT.

The V call is TRBV28, the J call TRBJ2-7; 8 bases fit TRBD2. The CDR3 totals 14 residues. V lost 3 bases, J lost 2 bases, and 3 bases stayed unmatched. Germline CDR1 and CDR2: MDHEN and SYDVKM. In nucleotides, the CDR3 is TGTGCCAGCAGTTTCGCGGGAGGCACCTACGAGCAGTACTTC. Translation gives CASSFAGGTYEQYF.

This clone was seen only once. V gene TRBV6-1 combines with J gene TRBJ1-2; 8 bases are shared with TRBD1. J lost 3 bases, V lost 4 bases, and 4 bases had no gene match. The CDR3 totals 14 residues. Germline CDR1 reads MNHNS; CDR2 reads SASEGT. CDR3 sequence reads: CASSVIQGDYGYTF. As DNA, the CDR3 is TGTGCCAGCAGTGTAATACAGGGGGACTATGGCTACACCTTC.

This rearrangement joins TRBV5-1 to TRBJ2-7; D gene unclear. CDR3 length: 13 residues. Trimming removed 0 bases from V and 5 bases from J, with 9 bases in between. CDR1 and CDR2 from the germline V gene are SGHRS and YFSETQ. CDR3 residues: CASSLDRFHEQYF. CDR3 nucleotide sequence: TGCGCCAGCAGCTTGGATCGTTTCCACGAGCAGTACTTC.

The rearrangement links TRBV28 to TRBJ2-5, with D perhaps TRBD2 (6 bases). Per the germline V gene, CDR1 is MDHEN and CDR2 is SYDVKM. This CDR3 comprises 14 residues. V was shortened by 6 bases and J by 7 bases, with 18 bases between the two germline ends. Here the CDR3 DNA reads TGTGCCAGCAGACCTACTAGGGGAGGCGGGACCCAGTACTTC. Protein: CASRPTRGGGTQYF.

In regard to this clone: The identical CDR3 is also encoded by other nucleotide sequences in the sample. The chain employs TRBV6-5 and TRBJ1-6; D is ambiguous. The CDR3 runs 15 residues. The V end lost 2 bases, the J end lost 0 bases, and 5 bases lay between the germline ends. Germline V CDR1 and CDR2: MNHEY, SVGAGI. CDR3 protein: CASSYRSSYNSPLHF. The CDR3 DNA is TGTGCCAGCAGTTACCGGAGCTCCTATAATTCACCCCTCCACTTT.

The rearrangement joins TRBV30 to TRBJ2-3; no clear D gene. The CDR3 length is 12 residues. CDR1 is GTSNPN and CDR2 is SVGIG in the germline V gene (reference sequence). V was pared by 4 bases and J by 5 bases, with 10 bases between. CDR3: CAWNIDIDTQYF. As DNA, the CDR3 is TGTGCCTGGAACATCGACATAGATACGCAGTATTTT.

The chain uses TRBV5-4 and TRBJ2-7, with TRBD2 identical over 7 bases. The CDR3 has 14 amino acids. Germline assignment: CDR1 SGHNT and CDR2 YYREEE (reference sequence). The J segment lost 0 bases and the V segment lost 0 bases, leaving 0 bases of the junction unmatched. The CDR3 loop reads CASSLASGSYEQYF. DNA for the CDR3: TGTGCCAGCAGCTTGGCTAGCGGCTCCTACGAGCAGTACTTC.

The gene calls are TRBV15 and TRBJ2-1; TRBD1 aligns across 9 bases. The germline gives CDR1 LNHNV, CDR2 YYDKDF (reference sequence). CDR3 size: 13 residues. Trimming took 6 bases from V and 8 from J; bases not matched to a gene: 5. Written as DNA, the CDR3 is TGTGCCACCAGAAAGGACAGGGGTGATGAGCAGTTCTTC. It codes for CATRKDRGDEQFF.

The V and J genes are TRBV2 and TRBJ2-1; 8 nucleotides agree with TRBD1. Germline CDR1 and CDR2: SNHLY and FYNNEI. This CDR3 is 16 amino acids long. V trimming: 1 base; J trimming: 4 bases; junction bases outside the gene matches: 6. CDR3 region: CASSEVGTGRYNEQFF. The CDR3 DNA reads as TGTGCCAGCAGTGAAGTAGGGACAGGTCGTTACAATGAGCAGTTCTTC.

The chain carries TRBV5-1 and TRBJ2-7, with D uncertain. CDR1 SGHRS and CDR2 YFSETQ come from the germline V gene. This CDR3 has 13 amino acids. Trimming pared 0 bases from V and 6 bases from J, leaving 10 bases between. DNA for the CDR3: TGCGCCAGCAGCTTGGATTCGGCAGGCGAGCAGTACTTC. This encodes CASSLDSAGEQYF.

The rearrangement links TRBV5-1 to TRBJ2-7, with 7 nucleotides matching TRBD2. This CDR3 contains 20 residues. CDR1 is SGHRS and CDR2 is YFSETQ in the germline V gene. Trimming cost V 2 bases and J 3 bases; bases outside gene matches: 23. This CDR3 is CASSFDYPAGSLNIGYEQYF. The CDR3 DNA reads as TGCGCCAGCAGCTTCGATTATCCAGCGGGGAGTTTAAACATAGGCTACGAGCAGTACTTC.

The chain carries TRBV18 and TRBJ1-5; TRBD1 agrees at 9 bases. After removal of 1 base from V and 7 bases from J, the junction contained 2 bases not matched to a gene. The CDR3 consists of 14 residues. The germline CDR1 and CDR2 sequences are KGHSH and LQKENI. CDR3 sequence reads: CASSPLDRGQPQHF. The DNA of the CDR3 is TGTGCCAGCTCACCACTGGACAGGGGACAGCCCCAGCATTTT. Variable domain in full (rest from reference TRBV18 and TRBJ1-5): NAGVMQNPRHLVRRRGQEARLRCSPMKGHSHVYWYRQLPEEGLKFMVYLQKENIIDESGMPKERFSAEFPKEGPSILRIQQVVRGDSAAYFCASSPLDRGQPQHFGDGTRLSIL.

The V gene is TRBV2, the J gene TRBJ2-7; 7 nucleotides line up with TRBD2. The CDR3 extends over 15 amino acids. Trimming took 5 bases from V and 4 from J; bases not matched to a gene: 11. The germline CDR1 and CDR2 sequences are SNHLY and FYNNEI. CDR3 sequence reads: CASSPRVAGEYEQYF. The CDR3 DNA reads TGTGCCAGCAGTCCAAGGGTAGCGGGCGAATACGAGCAGTACTTC.

The chain carries TRBV30 and TRBJ1-5, with TRBD1 as a possible D gene (5 bases). Germline CDR1 and CDR2: GTSNPN and SVGIG (reference sequence). Trimming removed 2 bases at V and 6 bases at J, with 14 bases between. The CDR3 runs to 14 residues. CDR3 region: CAWSTRVGSQPQHF. The CDR3 DNA reads TGTGCCTGGAGTACCAGGGTAGGCTCTCAGCCCCAGCATTTT.

V gene TRBV19 combines with J gene TRBJ2-7; 12 bases line up with TRBD2. The length of the CDR3 is 22 residues. J gave up 0 bases and V 1 base, and 19 bases lay outside the gene matches. The germline CDR1 and CDR2 sequences are LNHDA and SQIVND (reference sequence). CDR3 nucleotides: TGTGCCAGTAGTATAGTTAGACGACAGGATGGGACTAGCGGGTCAAGCTCCTACGAGCAGTACTTC. It encodes CASSIVRRQDGTSGSSSYEQYF.

V gene TRBV4-3 combines with J gene TRBJ2-1, with 7 bases fitting TRBD2. Trimming cost V 2 bases and J 15 bases; bases outside gene matches: 22. Germline V gives CDR1 LGHNA, CDR2 YSLEER. This CDR3 spans 17 amino acids. This CDR3 is CASSQSNRGSPGDYLFF. The CDR3 region has the DNA TGCGCCAGCAGCCAATCAAACCGGGGGAGCCCGGGGGACTATCTGTTCTTC.

The CDR3 region is CASSLWAWGGLQTDTQYF. CDR3 DNA: TGTGCCAGCAGTTTATGGGCTTGGGGGGGACTCCAGACAGATACGCAGTATTTT. This rearrangement joins TRBV28 to TRBJ2-3; 7 nucleotides agree with TRBD2. The CDR3 sequence is 18 residues long. V gave up 0 bases and J gave up 3 bases; unmatched junction bases: 12. The germline V gene encodes CDR1 MDHEN and CDR2 SYDVKM.

This clone has more than one count but fewer than ten. The chain joins TRBV2 to TRBJ1-2, with 10 bases aligning to TRBD1. V shed 3 bases, J shed 8 bases, and the junction held 6 bases outside the gene matches. Germline values: CDR1 SNHLY, CDR2 FYNNEI. The CDR3 consists of 14 residues. The CDR3 loop is CASSDGQGVGGYTF. The CDR3 DNA follows: TGTGCCAGCAGTGATGGACAGGGGGTAGGCGGCTACACCTTC.

Only one count was recorded for this clone. V gene TRBV11-1 combines with J gene TRBJ2-5; D might be TRBD2 (5 bases). V lost 1 base to trimming and J lost 5 bases, with 11 bases between them. Germline V CDR1 and CDR2: SGHAT, FQDESV (reference sequence). The CDR3 extends over 14 amino acids. In nucleotides, the CDR3 is TGTGCCAGCAGCTTAGGAGGCCCGGGGGAGACCCAGTACTTC. Encoded protein: CASSLGGPGETQYF.